These 8 T cell receptor beta chains originate from one sample sequenced in a study of blood T cell repertoires in COVID-19. TCRdb's copy holds only in-frame clones and misses some; the assay was immunoSEQ multiplex PCR. The data show 200,000 to 300,000 clones, approximately 86% seen once. Sequencing input: peripheral blood. The receptors come from a human donor in a cohort sampled during active COVID-19.

The V gene is TRBV28, the J gene TRBJ2-3; D is perhaps TRBD2 (6 bases). The ends were cut back, 5 bases at V and 3 bases at J, with 15 bases in the middle. Germline loops: CDR1 MDHEN, CDR2 SYDVKM. This CDR3 is built from 15 residues. As DNA, the CDR3 is TGTGCCAGCAGTCCCGGGGGTGGTTTGACAGATACGCAGTATTTT. This encodes CASSPGGGLTDTQYF.

The rearrangement uses TRBV11-2 and TRBJ1-6, with 7 bases lining up with TRBD1. This CDR3 spans 16 amino acids. Germline-derived CDR1 and CDR2 are SGHAT and FQNNGV. The trim removed 4 bases at V and 7 bases at J, leaving 10 bases unmatched. CDR3 in DNA: TGTGCCAGCAGCTATACTTGGGACAGTGCAAATTCACCCCTCCACTTT. Translating gives CASSYTWDSANSPLHF.

The J gene is TRBJ2-2, the V gene TRBV24-1; TRBD1 is a possible D gene (5 bases). Trimming pared 3 bases from V and 0 bases from J, leaving 10 bases between. This CDR3 contains 16 residues. In germline, CDR1 is KGHDR, CDR2 SFDVKD. CDR3 sequence: CATSDRQTTNTGELFF. Here the CDR3 DNA reads TGTGCCACCAGTGATAGACAGACAACGAACACCGGGGAGCTGTTTTTT.

V gene TRBV3-1 (or the pseudogene TRBV3-2) combines with J gene TRBJ1-2; D call uncertain. From germline, CDR1 is LGHDT and CDR2 YNNKEL (reference sequence). V was trimmed by 4 bases and J by 9 bases, leaving 18 bases between them. This CDR3 has 14 residues. As DNA, the CDR3 is TGTGCCAGCAGCCTCGGAACGGGGATAAATAGCTACACCTTC. Encoded protein: CASSLGTGINSYTF.

The CDR3 DNA is TGTGCCAGCAGCGTAGGCGTCAGGGGTTCGCATGGCTACACCTTC. Translation gives CASSVGVRGSHGYTF. The V call is TRBV9, the J call TRBJ1-2, with D maybe TRBD1 (6 bases). This CDR3 region has 15 residues. The V end lost 0 bases, the J end lost 6 bases, and 15 bases lay between the germline ends. Germline CDR1 reads SGDLS; CDR2 reads YYNGEE.

This clone was found a few times. Other DNA sequences of this sample code for an identical CDR3. The chain combines TRBV9 with TRBJ2-1, with 9 bases that match TRBD2. Germline lookup yields CDR1 SGDLS and CDR2 YYNGEE. The CDR3 is made up of 15 amino acids. With V trimmed by 4 bases and J by 2 bases, 4 bases remained unmatched. CDR3 protein: CASSPSGGPYNEQFF. CDR3 in DNA: TGTGCCAGCAGCCCAAGCGGGGGGCCCTACAATGAGCAGTTCTTC.

This chain joins TRBV6-1 and TRBJ2-4; TRBD1 aligns across 11 bases. Germline lookup yields CDR1 MNHNS and CDR2 SASEGT. Unmatched junction bases numbered 8, after V lost 4 bases and J lost 6 bases. The CDR3 consists of 16 residues. The CDR3 sequence: CASSVSGQGGSNIQYF. CDR3 sequence (DNA): TGTGCCAGCAGTGTGTCGGGACAGGGGGGTTCAAACATTCAGTACTTC.

The chain is built from TRBV10-2 and TRBJ2-5; 8 bases fit TRBD2. Germline CDR1 is WSHSY and CDR2 is SAAADI. The CDR3 length is 14 residues. V lost 4 bases and J lost 1; bases outside the gene matches: 2. This CDR3 is CASSVRGAQETQYF. DNA of the CDR3: TGCGCCAGCAGTGTGCGGGGGGCCCAAGAGACCCAGTACTTC.